Listed below are T cell receptor beta chains from one sample, sequenced in a study of blood T cell repertoires in COVID-19. The table came from immunoSEQ multiplex PCR; TCRdb's copy has only in-frame clones and leaves some out. The profile covers around 240,000 clones, with roughly 84% appearing a single time and approximately 7% taken by the ten largest. Specimen: peripheral blood. The source is a woman aged 50 to 60 with acute or convalescent COVID-19. Both conserved end residues are part of each CDR3. D genes are given only for firm matches. Some rows have no size entry. The others give once, few or many, or a class for an expanded clone.

CDR3: CASSYRGTYEQYF
DNA: TGTGCCAGCAGTTACCGGGGGACCTACGAGCAGTACTTC
D: .
V: TRBV6-5
size: .
J: TRBJ2-7

CDR3: CASSVDGEGSYGYTF
DNA: TGTGCCAGCAGCGTAGATGGGGAGGGGAGCTATGGCTACACCTTC
D: .
V: TRBV9
size: .
J: TRBJ1-2

CDR3: CASSSSGTQREAFF
DNA: TGTGCCAGCAGTTCCTCCGGGACACAAAGGGAAGCTTTCTTT
D: .
V: TRBV7-2
size: .
J: TRBJ1-1

CDR3: CASSESGQLGTEAFF
DNA: TGTGCCAGCAGTGAATCCGGACAGCTGGGCACTGAAGCTTTCTTT
D: .
V: TRBV6-1
size: .
J: TRBJ1-1

CDR3: CASSLGDYGYTF
DNA: TGTGCCAGTAGTCTAGGAGATTATGGCTACACCTTC
D: .
V: TRBV19
size: .
J: TRBJ1-2

CDR3: CASSQDTTGGSYNEQFF
DNA: TGCGCCAGCAGCCAAGACACGACGGGGGGATCCTACAATGAGCAGTTCTTC
D: TRBD2
V: TRBV4-3
size: .
J: TRBJ2-1

CDR3: CASRGPANQGPQHF
DNA: TGTGCCAGCAGGGGCCCCGCCAATCAAGGGCCCCAGCATTTT
D: .
V: TRBV6-5
size: .
J: TRBJ1-5

CDR3: CASSLQGGYPMQETQYF
DNA: TGTGCCAGCAGCTTGCAGGGGGGCTACCCTATGCAAGAGACCCAGTACTTC
D: .
V: TRBV7-9
size: once
J: TRBJ2-5

CDR3: CASSSGTGIYNEQFF
DNA: TGTGCCAGCAGCTCAGGGACAGGGATTTACAATGAGCAGTTCTTC
D: TRBD1
V: TRBV9
size: .
J: TRBJ2-1

CDR3: CASSQAGTGLFNYGYTF
DNA: TGTGCCAGCAGCCAAGCGGGGACAGGGCTTTTTAACTATGGCTACACCTTC
D: TRBD1
V: TRBV14
size: once
J: TRBJ1-2

CDR3: CASSAAGLAEETQYF
DNA: TGTGCCAGCAGCGCTGCGGGACTAGCGGAAGAGACCCAGTACTTC
D: TRBD2
V: TRBV11-3
size: .
J: TRBJ2-5

CDR3: CASSLDDSRVTEAFF
DNA: TGCGCCAGCAGCTTGGATGACAGTCGTGTGACTGAAGCTTTCTTT
D: .
V: TRBV5-1
size: .
J: TRBJ1-1

CDR3: CASSADGGYTF
DNA: TGTGCCAGCAGTGCAGACGGGGGCTACACCTTC
D: .
V: TRBV28
size: .
J: TRBJ1-2

CDR3: CASSEEEGGNTEAFF
DNA: TGTGCCAGCAGTGAAGAAGAGGGCGGTAACACTGAAGCTTTCTTT
D: .
V: TRBV6-1
size: few
J: TRBJ1-1

CDR3: CASSQKDRRNEKLFF
DNA: TGCGCCAGCAGCCAAAAGGACAGGAGAAATGAAAAACTGTTTTTT
D: TRBD1
V: TRBV4-1
size: once
J: TRBJ1-4

CDR3: CASTGWLNTGELFF
DNA: TGTGCCAGCACTGGCTGGCTGAACACCGGGGAGCTGTTTTTT
D: .
V: TRBV11-2
size: few
J: TRBJ2-2

CDR3: CATSRDSKTGSREQYF
DNA: TGTGCCACCAGCAGAGATTCGAAGACAGGGTCTCGCGAGCAGTACTTC
D: TRBD1
V: TRBV15
size: .
J: TRBJ2-7

CDR3: CASSLRDYLSYEQYF
DNA: TGTGCCAGCAGCCTCCGGGACTACTTATCCTACGAGCAGTACTTC
D: TRBD2
V: TRBV7-2
size: .
J: TRBJ2-7

CDR3: CASSKSLAGGSYNEQFF
DNA: TGTGCCAGCAGCAAAAGTCTAGCGGGAGGGTCGTACAATGAGCAGTTCTTC
D: .
V: TRBV21-1
size: .
J: TRBJ2-1

CDR3: CASGRGDVNTGELFF
DNA: TGTGCTAGTGGCCGCGGGGACGTAAACACCGGGGAGCTGTTTTTT
D: .
V: TRBV12-5
size: .
J: TRBJ2-2

CDR3: CASSSWTSVPYEQYF
DNA: TGTGCCAGCAGCTCATGGACTAGCGTACCCTACGAGCAGTACTTC
D: TRBD2
V: TRBV11-2
size: .
J: TRBJ2-7

CDR3: CASSEILLGGRAEAFF
DNA: TGTGCCAGCAGTGAAATTCTTCTAGGGGGAAGGGCTGAAGCTTTCTTT
D: .
V: TRBV6-1
size: .
J: TRBJ1-1

CDR3: CASSPRPGNEKLFF
DNA: TGTGCCAGCTCACCGCGGCCAGGGAATGAAAAACTGTTTTTT
D: .
V: TRBV18
size: .
J: TRBJ1-4

CDR3: CACGTANTGELFF
DNA: TGTGCCTGCGGGACCGCGAACACCGGGGAGCTGTTTTTT
D: .
V: TRBV19
size: few
J: TRBJ2-2

CDR3: CASSTFIGAGGVETQYF
DNA: TGCGCCAGCAGCACCTTTATAGGCGCGGGGGGTGTGGAGACCCAGTACTTC
D: TRBD2
V: TRBV5-1
size: .
J: TRBJ2-5

CDR3: CASSLEGQNTGELFF
DNA: TGCGCCAGCAGCTTGGAGGGACAGAACACCGGGGAGCTGTTTTTT
D: .
V: TRBV5-1
size: .
J: TRBJ2-2

CDR3: CASSPLTSVSYNEQFF
DNA: TGTGCCAGCAGTCCCCTGACTAGCGTTTCCTACAATGAGCAGTTCTTC
D: TRBD2
V: TRBV25-1
size: .
J: TRBJ2-1

CDR3: CASGKTGDEDQPQHF
DNA: TGTGCTAGTGGAAAAACAGGGGACGAGGATCAGCCCCAGCATTTT
D: TRBD1
V: TRBV12-5
size: .
J: TRBJ1-5

CDR3: CASTGGAENIQYF
DNA: TGTGCCAGCACAGGGGGCGCGGAAAACATTCAGTACTTC
D: TRBD1
V: TRBV28
size: .
J: TRBJ2-4

CDR3: CATSRGGTATSGGYTF
DNA: TGTGCCACCAGCAGAGGCGGGACAGCAACTAGTGGTGGCTACACCTTC
D: TRBD1
V: TRBV15
size: few
J: TRBJ1-2

CDR3: CASSNRFGEAEAFF
DNA: TGTGCCAGCAGCAACAGATTTGGGGAGGCTGAAGCTTTCTTT
D: .
V: TRBV2
size: .
J: TRBJ1-1

CDR3: CATSVGTGGTEQFF
DNA: TGTGCCACCAGTGTCGGGACAGGGGGCACTGAGCAGTTCTTC
D: TRBD1
V: TRBV24-1
size: .
J: TRBJ2-1

CDR3: CASLGLAGDYEQYF
DNA: TGTGCCAGCCTAGGACTAGCGGGGGACTACGAGCAGTACTTC
D: TRBD2
V: TRBV6-5
size: .
J: TRBJ2-7

CDR3: CASSLDRHRGSGELFF
DNA: TGTGCCAGCAGCTTAGATCGTCACAGGGGGTCCGGGGAGCTGTTTTTT
D: TRBD1
V: TRBV7-9
size: .
J: TRBJ2-2

CDR3: CASSQDRGYREKLFF
DNA: TGTGCCAGCAGTCAAGACAGGGGCTATAGGGAAAAACTGTTTTTT
D: TRBD1
V: TRBV27
size: .
J: TRBJ1-4

CDR3: CASSQAPGARKREKLFF
DNA: TGCGCCAGCAGCCAAGCTCCAGGGGCGAGGAAGCGTGAAAAACTGTTTTTT
D: .
V: TRBV4-3
size: .
J: TRBJ1-4

CDR3: CASSLLQGGSEAFF
DNA: TGTGCCAGCAGCTTACTCCAGGGGGGTTCGGAAGCTTTCTTT
D: TRBD1
V: TRBV13
size: .
J: TRBJ1-1

CDR3: CASNSPDRDSYEQYF
DNA: TGTGCCAGCAATAGCCCGGACCGGGACTCATACGAGCAGTACTTC
D: .
V: TRBV6-6
size: .
J: TRBJ2-7

CDR3: CASGLWRGLPTDTQYF
DNA: TGTGCCAGTGGTTTGTGGCGGGGGCTCCCCACAGATACGCAGTATTTT
D: .
V: TRBV19
size: .
J: TRBJ2-3

CDR3: CASSPIARTGGSSPLHF
DNA: TGTGCCAGCAGTCCCATTGCGAGAACAGGGGGTTCTTCACCCCTCCACTTT
D: TRBD1
V: TRBV27
size: .
J: TRBJ1-6

CDR3: CASSPFRVDSTDTQYF
DNA: TGTGCCAGCAGCCCATTCCGGGTAGATAGCACAGATACGCAGTATTTT
D: .
V: TRBV7-9
size: .
J: TRBJ2-3